The 10 T cell receptor beta chains reported below all come from one sample, sequenced in a study of T cells in Graves' hyperthyroidism and ophthalmopathy. TCR beta CDR3 sequences were amplified from RNA transcripts. First-round RT-PCR targeting the TCR CDR3 was performed with the HTBI primer set. TCRdb redid the calling of the multiplex PCR reads with MiXCR, one entry per CDR3 protein. The table has roughly 700,000 distinct CDR3 sequences, roughly 17% seen once. The sample taken for sequencing was blood. The receptors originated from a man in his fifties with Graves' hyperthyroidism.

This clonotype has ten or more counts. The chain carries TRBV28 and TRBJ2-7, with D possibly matching TRBD2 (6 bases). The V and J ends lost 3 bases and 6 bases respectively, with 15 bases between them. The CDR3 sequence is 14 residues long. Germline V gene data show CDR1 as MDHEN and CDR2 as SYDVKM. The CDR3 is CASSFPGLRTEQYF. The CDR3 DNA follows: TGTGCCAGCAGTTTTCCGGGACTGAGGACCGAGCAGTACTTC.

The chain employs TRBV6-1 and TRBJ2-7, with TRBD1 matching over 8 bases. Germline CDR1 reads MNHNS; CDR2 reads SASEGT. The J segment lost 5 bases and the V segment lost 4 bases, leaving 7 bases of the junction unmatched. This CDR3 region has 14 residues. Here the CDR3 reads CASSARDRNHEQYF. CDR3 coding DNA: TGTGCCAGCAGTGCCCGGGACAGGAACCACGAGCAGTACTTC.

Ten or more counts support this clonotype. The V call is TRBV11-2, the J call TRBJ2-2; 10 nucleotides align to TRBD2. The V segment lost 0 bases and the J segment 4 bases; nucleotides outside the gene matches: 11. Germline V lookup: CDR1 SGHAT, CDR2 FQNNGV. This CDR3 contains 19 residues. The CDR3 sequence is CASSLDLAGGTRLTGELFF. CDR3 bases: TGTGCCAGCAGCTTAGATTTAGCGGGAGGAACCCGCCTCACCGGGGAGCTGTTTTTT.

This clonotype has at least ten counts. The chain links TRBV10-3 to TRBJ1-3, with 7 bases fitting TRBD1. CDR3 length equals 15 residues. From germline, CDR1 is ENHRY and CDR2 SYGVKD. Germline trimming cut 6 bases from V and 0 bases from J; bases unmatched to any gene: 5. CDR3 region: CAIRGTVFSGNTIYF. As DNA, the CDR3 is TGTGCCATCAGGGGGACAGTCTTCTCTGGAAACACCATATATTTT.

The J gene is TRBJ2-7, the V gene TRBV10-3; the D is unclear. V lost 0 bases to trimming and J lost 7 bases, with 7 bases between them. The CDR3 runs to 12 residues. Per the germline V gene, CDR1 is ENHRY and CDR2 is SYGVKD. The CDR3 protein is CAISESLGEQYF. Written as DNA, the CDR3 is TGTGCCATCAGTGAGTCTTTGGGGGAGCAGTACTTC.

This clonotype showed up just a few times. This chain uses TRBV20-1 with TRBJ1-4; D remains unclear. Trimming took 1 base from V and 5 from J, leaving 11 bases between them. This CDR3 comprises 14 residues. Germline assignment: CDR1 DFQATT and CDR2 SNEGSKA (reference sequence). This CDR3 reads CSARGRTENEKLFF. The CDR3 DNA is TGCAGTGCTAGAGGTCGGACCGAAAATGAAAAACTGTTTTTT.

There are many counts of this clonotype. The CDR3 loop reads CASRLVGYEQYF. CDR3 DNA sequence: TGTGCCAGCAGATTGGTGGGGTACGAGCAGTACTTC. This chain connects TRBV28 to TRBJ2-7; D gene ambiguous. This CDR3 has 12 amino acids. Per germline, CDR1 MDHEN and CDR2 SYDVKM. V lost 6 bases, J lost 4 bases, and 10 bases lay in between.

The gene calls are TRBV30 and TRBJ2-5; no firm D call. Trimming removed 1 base from V and 5 bases from J, with 5 bases in between. Germline CDR1 reads GTSNPN; CDR2 reads SVGIG (reference sequence). The length of the CDR3 is 11 residues. CDR3 residues: CAWSGRETQYF. The CDR3 region has the DNA TGTGCCTGGAGTGGGCGGGAGACCCAGTACTTC.

CDR3 sequence: CASSRDRGTGANVLTF. CDR3 coding DNA: TGTGCCAGCAGCCGGGACAGGGGAACCGGGGCCAACGTCCTGACTTTC. J is TRBJ2-6 and V is TRBV11-3; 10 bases agree with TRBD1. The CDR3 totals 16 residues. Germline loops: CDR1 SGHNT, CDR2 YENEEA. V trimming: 5 bases; J trimming: 4 bases; junction bases outside the gene matches: 5.

Regarding this clonotype: This clone may be a read error of a much larger clone one base away. The DNA of the CDR3 is TGTGCCAGCAGTTTATTTAGCGGCATCACAGATACGCAGTATTTT. As protein: CASSLFSGITDTQYF. The chain links TRBV27 to TRBJ2-3; possible D gene TRBD2, 6 bases. V lost 1 base, J lost 2 bases, and 10 bases lay in between. Germline lookup yields CDR1 MNHEY and CDR2 SMNVEV (reference sequence). There are 15 residues in the CDR3.